These 29 T cell receptor beta chains came from one sample sequenced in a study of cytomegalovirus exposure and HLA in healthy donors. The PCR ran on 60 Vbeta and 13 Jbeta primers. The table came from immunoSEQ multiplex PCR; TCRdb's copy has only in-frame clones and leaves some out. Of 150,000 to 200,000 clones listed, roughly 72% are singletons. Sequenced sample: PBMCs. These receptors all come from a woman aged 40 to 49 in good health and CMV-seronegative.

This clone showed up just a few times. The rearrangement uses TRBV5-6 and TRBJ2-7, with TRBD1 matching 9 bases. Germline V gives CDR1 SGHDT, CDR2 YYEEEE. With V trimmed by 3 bases and J by 6 bases, 4 bases remained unmatched. The CDR3 totals 13 residues. In DNA, the CDR3 is TGTGCCAGCAGCTCAGGACAGGGGCCCGAGCAGTACTTC. This encodes CASSSGQGPEQYF.

This clone was seen only a few times. The V gene is TRBV6-5, the J gene TRBJ2-7; 10 nucleotides line up with TRBD1. The ends lost 4 bases at V and 4 bases at J; junction bases unmatched: 10. Germline V gene lookup returns CDR1 MNHEY and CDR2 SVGAGI. The CDR3 totals 16 residues. CDR3 sequence: CASSSGQGSRGYEQYF. The CDR3 coding sequence is TGTGCCAGCAGTTCGGGACAGGGGTCGAGGGGATACGAGCAGTACTTC.

The chain combines TRBV29-1 with TRBJ1-1; no clear D. Between the trimmed V and J ends, which lost 0 bases and 8 bases, there was a span of 10 bases. The CDR3 covers 12 residues. The germline gives CDR1 SQVTM, CDR2 ANQGSEA. CDR3 DNA: TGCAGCGTTGAAGAAATTTGGGAGGAAGCTTTCTTT. Its protein product is CSVEEIWEEAFF.

The CDR3 loop reads CSVGSGRGPYEQYF. The CDR3 nucleotides are TGCAGCGTGGGTAGCGGGAGAGGTCCCTACGAGCAGTACTTC. The chain employs TRBV29-1 and TRBJ2-7; the match to TRBD2 covers 9 bases. V dropped 6 bases and J dropped 2; count of bases not matched to a gene: 8. Germline loops: CDR1 SQVTM, CDR2 ANQGSEA. The CDR3 extends over 14 amino acids.

In its sample, this clone was seen a few times. This sequence joins TRBV28 and TRBJ2-5, with TRBD1 matching 9 bases. Trimming took 7 bases from V and 5 from J; bases not matched to a gene: 8. This CDR3 region has 14 residues. Germline loops: CDR1 MDHEN, CDR2 SYDVKM. The CDR3 spells CASNTQGAFETQYF. Here the CDR3 DNA reads TGTGCCAGCAACACACAGGGGGCATTCGAGACCCAGTACTTC.

This chain connects TRBV30 to TRBJ2-1; D perhaps matches TRBD1 (5 bases). Looked up from germline, CDR1 is GTSNPN and CDR2 is SVGIG (reference sequence). CDR3 length: 14 residues. Trimming removed 3 bases from V and 6 bases from J, with 15 bases in between. This chain's CDR3 is CAWSMLQVFNEQFF. The CDR3 nucleotides read TGTGCCTGGAGCATGCTACAGGTATTCAATGAGCAGTTCTTC. Using reference TRBV30 and TRBJ2-1 for the parts outside the CDR3, the full variable domain is SQTIHQWPATLVQPVGSPLSLECTVEGTSNPNLYWYRQAAGRGLQLLFYSVGIGQISSEVPQNLSASRPQDRQFILSSKKLLLSDSGFYLCAWSMLQVFNEQFFGPGTRLTVL.

V usage is TRBV14 and J usage is TRBJ2-5; 9 positions agree with TRBD2. The J segment lost 2 bases and the V segment lost 4 bases, leaving 14 bases of the junction unmatched. From germline, CDR1 is SGHDN and CDR2 FVKESK. The CDR3 is 18 residues long. DNA of the CDR3: TGTGCCAGCAGCCCCCGAGCGGGAGCGGGGGGACCTCAAGAGACCCAGTACTTC. It translates to CASSPRAGAGGPQETQYF.

The chain couples TRBV5-5 to TRBJ2-4; weak D call: TRBD1 (6 bases). The V gene's germline CDR1 is SGHKS and CDR2 YYEKEE (reference sequence). This CDR3 is built from 18 residues. Trimming pared 4 bases from V and 3 bases from J, leaving 23 bases between. The CDR3 sequence is CASSPDRTDLWSKNIQYF. The CDR3 nucleotides read TGTGCCAGCAGCCCCGACCGGACAGACCTATGGAGCAAAAACATTCAGTACTTC.

This rearrangement joins TRBV6-1 to TRBJ1-5; 8 bases line up with TRBD1. Germline CDR1 MNHNS, CDR2 SASEGT. The CDR3 totals 15 residues. The V gene end was trimmed by 5 bases and the J gene end by 6 bases; junction bases not matched to a gene: 9. The CDR3 is CASSRLDREGQPQHF. In DNA form, the CDR3 reads TGTGCCAGCAGTCGATTGGACAGGGAAGGTCAGCCCCAGCATTTT.

The chain combines TRBV13 with TRBJ2-7, with 8 nucleotides matching TRBD1. The CDR3 has 16 residues. CDR1 is PRHDT, CDR2 FYEKMQ, per germline (reference sequence). J lost 13 bases, V lost 0 bases, and 17 bases had no gene match. CDR3 nucleotide sequence: TGTGCCAGCAGCTTAGGCCCTCAGGGGGCGCGAAGTTTGCAATACTTC. It specifies CASSLGPQGARSLQYF.

CDR3 in DNA: TGTGCCAGTAGTATAAGGCAGGGTGAGAACACTGAAGCTTTCTTT. Its protein is CASSIRQGENTEAFF. The gene calls are TRBV19 and TRBJ1-1; D perhaps matches TRBD1 (5 bases). The CDR3 spans 15 residues. Per the germline V gene, CDR1 is LNHDA and CDR2 is SQIVND (reference sequence). With 2 bases removed from V and 1 base from J, the gap between germline ends came to 11 bases.

The V and J genes are TRBV6-5 and TRBJ1-2, with a possible D match to TRBD1 (5 bases). Germline V gene data show CDR1 as MNHEY and CDR2 as SVGAGI. There are 14 residues in the CDR3. Trimming removed 8 bases from V and 4 bases from J, with 17 bases in between. In nucleotides, the CDR3 is TGTGCCAGCGGCCTCCTGGGCACAGGCTATGGCTACACCTTC. Residues: CASGLLGTGYGYTF.

This chain connects TRBV5-4 to TRBJ1-1, with 7 bases that match TRBD1. CDR3 length: 17 amino acids. The ends lost 0 bases at V and 1 base at J; junction bases unmatched: 9. Germline V gene sequence: CDR1 SGHNT, CDR2 YYREEE (reference sequence). CDR3 loop: CASSLGPTGRRNTEAFF. For the CDR3, the DNA is TGTGCCAGCAGCTTGGGGCCGACAGGGAGGAGGAACACTGAAGCTTTCTTT.

CDR3 loop: CASSTTVGIQYF. CDR3 nucleotides: TGTGCCAGCAGTACCACAGTGGGCATTCAGTACTTC. This rearrangement joins TRBV6-5 to TRBJ2-4; no reliable D call. V was pared by 5 bases and J by 9 bases, with 11 bases between. The CDR3 runs to 12 residues. The germline V gene has CDR1 MNHEY and CDR2 SVGAGI.

V gene TRBV2 combines with J gene TRBJ1-1; D is ambiguous. The CDR3 is made up of 15 amino acids. Per germline, CDR1 SNHLY and CDR2 FYNNEI. V was shortened by 2 bases and J by 5 bases, with 15 bases between the two germline ends. The CDR3 region is CASSELTKPGTEAFF. The CDR3 DNA reads TGTGCCAGCAGTGAACTAACCAAGCCCGGGACTGAAGCTTTCTTT.

The chain recombines TRBV19 with TRBJ1-2; D call uncertain. The CDR3 is 17 residues long. V was clipped by 3 bases and J by 0 bases, with 17 bases between them. Germline V CDR1 and CDR2: LNHDA, SQIVND (reference sequence). The CDR3, as DNA: TGTGCCAGTAGTATTTCGAGGGTGCGTGGCGCTAACTATGGCTACACCTTC. This sequence encodes CASSISRVRGANYGYTF.

This chain links TRBV5-6 with TRBJ2-6; 7 bases align to TRBD2. From germline, CDR1 is SGHDT and CDR2 YYEEEE. CDR3 length: 16 residues. Losses at the gene ends were 3 bases for V and 4 bases for J; bases not matched to a gene: 7. CDR3 coding DNA: TGTGCCAGCAGCTGGGGGGGAGGGTCAGGGGCCAACGTCCTGACTTTC. Translating gives CASSWGGGSGANVLTF.

The V call is TRBV11-2, the J call TRBJ2-7; the D is unclear. Germline V gene data show CDR1 as SGHAT and CDR2 as FQNNGV. Trimming removed 2 bases at V and 2 bases at J, with 7 bases between. The CDR3 covers 13 residues. CDR3 protein: CASSLSTTYEQYF. The CDR3 DNA reads TGTGCCAGCAGCTTATCCACTACCTACGAGCAGTACTTC.

CDR3 region: CASTRTGRLAGGNNEQFF. The CDR3 DNA is TGTGCCAGCACCCGTACGGGGCGACTAGCGGGAGGGAACAATGAGCAGTTCTTC. The V call is TRBV27, the J call TRBJ2-1, with TRBD2 matching 14 bases. The CDR3 is 18 amino acids. Trimming removed 7 bases from V and 5 bases from J; junction bases left unmatched: 13. Germline-derived CDR1 and CDR2 are MNHEY and SMNVEV (reference sequence).

This rearrangement joins TRBV11-3 to TRBJ1-1; D possibly corresponds to TRBD1 (5 bases). Looked up from germline, CDR1 is SGHNT and CDR2 is YENEEA. The CDR3 consists of 13 residues. V was shortened by 5 bases and J by 0 bases, with 7 bases between the two germline ends. CDR3 sequence: CASSMTVNTEAFF. The CDR3 coding sequence is TGTGCCAGCAGCATGACAGTGAACACTGAAGCTTTCTTT.

This clone has a handful of counts. This rearrangement joins TRBV7-3 to TRBJ1-1, with 12 nucleotides matching TRBD1. The CDR3 contains 16 residues. V shed 2 bases, J shed 7 bases, and the junction held 8 bases outside the gene matches. Germline V gene lookup returns CDR1 SGHTA and CDR2 FQGTGA. CDR3: CASSLPGQGALGEAFF. The CDR3 DNA reads TGTGCCAGCAGCTTACCGGGACAGGGGGCGTTGGGTGAAGCTTTCTTT.

The J gene is TRBJ1-5, the V gene TRBV28; D is unclear. The ends were cut back, 6 bases at V and 3 bases at J, with 9 bases in the middle. CDR1 MDHEN and CDR2 SYDVKM come from the germline V gene. The CDR3 runs 13 residues. CDR3 loop: CASRSGFNQPQHF. The CDR3 DNA reads as TGTGCCAGCAGGTCGGGGTTCAATCAGCCCCAGCATTTT.

The rearrangement joins TRBV6-6 to TRBJ2-7, with D possibly matching TRBD1 (6 bases). This CDR3 comprises 15 residues. V was clipped by 3 bases and J by 1 base, with 13 bases between them. Germline CDR1 reads MNHNY; CDR2 reads SVGAGI (reference sequence). CDR3 loop: CASSYSTGLSYEQYF. CDR3 nucleotides: TGTGCCAGCAGTTATTCCACAGGGTTATCCTACGAGCAGTACTTC.

This clone was detected a few times. The CDR3 reads CASRRHSTGATEAFF. The CDR3 DNA reads TGTGCCAGCAGGCGACACTCGACAGGGGCGACTGAAGCTTTCTTT. The chain has TRBV11-3 and TRBJ1-1; 8 bases are shared with TRBD1. The CDR3 length is 15 residues. Trimming at V came to 6 bases and at J to 5 bases, leaving 11 bases not matched to a gene. Germline V gene data show CDR1 as SGHNT and CDR2 as YENEEA.

This chain connects TRBV28 to TRBJ1-5, with D perhaps TRBD1 (5 bases). Trimming left V 7 bases short and J 9 bases short, with 19 bases between. The germline gives CDR1 MDHEN, CDR2 SYDVKM. This CDR3 has 14 residues. CDR3 residues: CASKTSGLQRPQHF. The CDR3 region has the DNA TGTGCCAGCAAAACCTCGGGACTGCAGCGGCCCCAGCATTTT.

The chain is built from TRBV7-3 and TRBJ2-2; perhaps TRBD1 as D (6 bases). This CDR3 contains 15 residues. Per the germline V gene, CDR1 is SGHTA and CDR2 is FQGTGA. Trimming pared 1 base from V and 4 bases from J, leaving 10 bases between. The CDR3 loop reads CASSLKAGATGELFF. CDR3 in DNA: TGTGCCAGCAGCTTAAAGGCAGGGGCCACCGGGGAGCTGTTTTTT.

The chain links TRBV7-9 to TRBJ2-7; D might be TRBD2 (5 bases). V lost 3 bases and J 4 bases, leaving 13 bases between the germline ends. Germline CDR1 is SEHNR and CDR2 is FQNEAQ (reference sequence). CDR3 length equals 14 residues. The CDR3 loop is CASSFGNQHYEQYF. In nucleotides, the CDR3 is TGTGCCAGCAGCTTCGGGAACCAGCATTACGAGCAGTACTTC.

The chain recombines TRBV27 with TRBJ1-2, with TRBD1 matching over 12 bases. The CDR3 extends over 19 amino acids. CDR1 MNHEY and CDR2 SMNVEV come from the germline V gene (reference sequence). With V trimmed by 2 bases and J by 5 bases, 15 bases remained unmatched. The CDR3 DNA reads TGTGCCAGCAGTTTAGCCGGGACAGGGGGCGGCCTTGGGAGGTATGGCTACACCTTC. This encodes CASSLAGTGGGLGRYGYTF.

The V gene is TRBV30, the J gene TRBJ2-1, with TRBD1 matching 9 bases. V was clipped by 4 bases and J by 6 bases; unmatched bases: 1. Germline CDR1 reads GTSNPN; CDR2 reads SVGIG (reference sequence). This CDR3 region has 12 residues. The CDR3 DNA reads TGTGCCTGGACGGACAGGGGCAATGAGCAGTTCTTC. It specifies CAWTDRGNEQFF.